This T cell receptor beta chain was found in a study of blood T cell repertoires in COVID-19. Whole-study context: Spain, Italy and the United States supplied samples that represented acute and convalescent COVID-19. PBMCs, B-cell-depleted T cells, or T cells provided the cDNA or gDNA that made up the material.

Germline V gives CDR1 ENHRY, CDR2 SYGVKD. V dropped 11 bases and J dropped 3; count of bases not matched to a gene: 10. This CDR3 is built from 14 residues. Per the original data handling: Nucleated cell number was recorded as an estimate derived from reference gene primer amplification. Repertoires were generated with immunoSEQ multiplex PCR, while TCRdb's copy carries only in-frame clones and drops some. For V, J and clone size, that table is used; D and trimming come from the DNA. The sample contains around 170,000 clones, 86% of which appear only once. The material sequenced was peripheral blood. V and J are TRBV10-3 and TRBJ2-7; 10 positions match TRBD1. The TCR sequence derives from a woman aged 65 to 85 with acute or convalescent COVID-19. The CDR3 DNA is TGTGCCTCGAGGTCGGGGGACAGGGGCTACGAGCAGTACTTC. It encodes CASRSGDRGYEQYF.